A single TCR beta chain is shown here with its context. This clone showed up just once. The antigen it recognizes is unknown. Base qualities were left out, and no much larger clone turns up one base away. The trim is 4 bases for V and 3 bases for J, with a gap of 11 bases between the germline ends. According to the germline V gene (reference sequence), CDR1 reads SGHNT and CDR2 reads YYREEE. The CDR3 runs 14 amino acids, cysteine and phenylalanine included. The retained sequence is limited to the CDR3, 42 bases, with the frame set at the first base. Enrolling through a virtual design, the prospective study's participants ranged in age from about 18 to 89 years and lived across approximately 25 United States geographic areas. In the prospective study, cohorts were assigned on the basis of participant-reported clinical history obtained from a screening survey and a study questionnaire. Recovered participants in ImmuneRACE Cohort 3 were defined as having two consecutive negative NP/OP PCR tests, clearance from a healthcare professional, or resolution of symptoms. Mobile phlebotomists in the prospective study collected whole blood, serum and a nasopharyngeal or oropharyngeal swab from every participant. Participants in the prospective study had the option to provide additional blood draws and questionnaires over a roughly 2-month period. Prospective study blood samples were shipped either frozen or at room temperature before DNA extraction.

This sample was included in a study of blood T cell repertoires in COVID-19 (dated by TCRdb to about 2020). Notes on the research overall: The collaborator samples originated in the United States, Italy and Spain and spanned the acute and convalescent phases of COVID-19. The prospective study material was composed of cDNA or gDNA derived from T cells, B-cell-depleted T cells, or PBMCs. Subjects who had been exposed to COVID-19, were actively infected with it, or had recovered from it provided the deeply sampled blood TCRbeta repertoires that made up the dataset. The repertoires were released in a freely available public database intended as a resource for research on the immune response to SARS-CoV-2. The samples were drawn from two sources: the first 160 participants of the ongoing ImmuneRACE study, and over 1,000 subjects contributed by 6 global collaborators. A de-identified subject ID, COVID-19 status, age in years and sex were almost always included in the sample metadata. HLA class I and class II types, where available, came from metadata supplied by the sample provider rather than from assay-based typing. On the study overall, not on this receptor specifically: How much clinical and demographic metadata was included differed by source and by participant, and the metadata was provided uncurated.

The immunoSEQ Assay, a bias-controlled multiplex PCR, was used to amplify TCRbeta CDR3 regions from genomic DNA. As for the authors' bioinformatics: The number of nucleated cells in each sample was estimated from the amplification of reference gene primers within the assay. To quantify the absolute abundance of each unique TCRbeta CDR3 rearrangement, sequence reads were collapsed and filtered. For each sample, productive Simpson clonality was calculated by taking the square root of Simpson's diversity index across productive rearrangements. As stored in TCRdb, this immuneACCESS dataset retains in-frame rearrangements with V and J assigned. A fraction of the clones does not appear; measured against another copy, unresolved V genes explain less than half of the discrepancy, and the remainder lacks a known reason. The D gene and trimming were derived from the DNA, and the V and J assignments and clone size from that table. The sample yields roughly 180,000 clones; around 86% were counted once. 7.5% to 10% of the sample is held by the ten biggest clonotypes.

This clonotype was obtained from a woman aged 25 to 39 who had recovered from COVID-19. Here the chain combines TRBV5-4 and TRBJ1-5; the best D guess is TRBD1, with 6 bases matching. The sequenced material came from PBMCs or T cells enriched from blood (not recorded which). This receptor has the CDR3 CASSAQGINQPQHF. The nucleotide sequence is TGTGCCAGCAGCGCACAGGGTATCAATCAGCCCCAGCATTTT.